One sample yielded the 25 T cell receptor beta chains listed below, sequenced in a study of T cells in Graves' hyperthyroidism and ophthalmopathy. Template material for amplifying TCR beta CDR3 regions consisted of RNA transcripts. The TCR CDR3 first-round RT-PCR relied on the HTBI primer set. TCRdb fed the multiplex PCR reads into MiXCR, producing one record per CDR3 protein. Among under 350,000 distinct CDR3 sequences listed, 15% to 20% were seen once. Sequencing was done on a sample of blood. These receptors all come from a woman between 45 and 60 years old with Graves' hyperthyroidism.

This clonotype was seen more than once but under ten times. The chain recombines TRBV6-5 with TRBJ2-7, with TRBD1 identical over 7 bases. The V gene end was trimmed by 2 bases and the J gene end by 2 bases; junction bases not matched to a gene: 3. The CDR3 runs to 14 residues. Germline CDR1 MNHEY, CDR2 SVGAGI. The CDR3 sequence is CASSYRDRTYEQYF. DNA of the CDR3: TGTGCCAGCAGTTACCGGGACAGAACCTACGAGCAGTACTTC.

This clonotype was recorded at least ten times. CDR3 coding DNA: TGTGCCAGCAGTTTATCGGTTTATTACATGAACACTGAAGCTTTCTTT. Translation: CASSLSVYYMNTEAFF. J is TRBJ1-1 and V is TRBV27; no definite D call. The CDR3 is 16 residues long. Germline assignment: CDR1 MNHEY and CDR2 SMNVEV (reference sequence). Trimming pared 0 bases from V and 0 bases from J, leaving 11 bases between.

There are many counts of this clonotype. The rearrangement uses TRBV11-2 and TRBJ2-3; no clear D gene. CDR1 and CDR2 (germline): SGHAT, FQNNGV. The CDR3 covers 14 residues. V lost 1 base and J lost 4, with 9 bases in between. The CDR3 DNA follows: TGTGCCAGCAGCTTAGGACACTCTCCAGATACGCAGTATTTT. The encoded protein is CASSLGHSPDTQYF.

V usage is TRBV4-1 and J usage is TRBJ2-3, with TRBD2 identical over 12 bases. With 0 bases clipped from V and 6 bases from J, the junction kept 7 bases outside the gene matches. Germline CDR1 reads MGHRA; CDR2 reads YSYEKL. This CDR3 region has 17 residues. CDR3 protein: CASSQEVLAGGLDTQYF. The CDR3 DNA sequence: TGCGCCAGCAGCCAAGAGGTCCTAGCGGGGGGGCTGGATACGCAGTATTTT.

This clonotype was observed many times. This chain joins TRBV28 and TRBJ2-5, with 11 bases identical to TRBD2. The CDR3 length is 16 residues. CDR1 is MDHEN and CDR2 is SYDVKM in the germline V gene. V was pared by 4 bases and J by 2 bases, with 6 bases of the junction left unmatched. The CDR3 nucleotides read TGTGCCAGCAGTTCCCAACTAGCGGGGGAGCAAGAGACCCAGTACTTC. Its translation is CASSSQLAGEQETQYF.

This sequence joins TRBV5-6 and TRBJ2-7, with D unresolved. CDR3 length: 12 residues. V was clipped by 0 bases and J by 6 bases, with 7 bases between them. Germline CDR1 is SGHDT and CDR2 is YYEEEE. For the CDR3, the DNA is TGTGCCAGCAGCTTGGAACTTCGCGAGCAGTACTTC. As protein: CASSLELREQYF.

Many counts were recorded for this clonotype. This chain links TRBV12-5 with TRBJ2-7; unclear D gene. Germline V gives CDR1 LGHNT, CDR2 FRNRAP. Trimming took off 0 bases at V and 0 bases at J, with 9 bases between the two ends. The CDR3 is made up of 15 amino acids. CDR3 sequence: CASGLVIASSYEQYV. The CDR3 DNA is TGTGCTAGTGGTTTGGTAATCGCTAGCTCCTACGAGCAGTACGTC.

The chain is built from TRBV19 and TRBJ2-1, with 9 bases aligning to TRBD1. This CDR3 has 15 amino acids. With V trimmed by 3 bases and J by 6 bases, 6 bases remained unmatched. Germline loops: CDR1 LNHDA, CDR2 SQIVND (reference sequence). The CDR3 is CASSIRTGVPNEQFF. Here the CDR3 DNA reads TGTGCCAGTAGTATCCGGACAGGGGTGCCCAATGAGCAGTTCTTC. Combining the CDR3 with reference TRBV19 and TRBJ2-1 gives the whole variable domain DGGITQSPKYLFRKEGQNVTLSCEQNLNHDAMYWYRQDPGQGLRLIYYSQIVNDFQKGDIAEGYSVSREKKESFPLTVTSAQKNPTAFYLCASSIRTGVPNEQFFGPGTRLTVL.

This clonotype was counted between two and nine times. J is TRBJ1-2 and V is TRBV25-1; the D is unclear. The CDR3 has 12 residues. Trimming took off 11 bases at V and 5 bases at J, with 15 bases between the two ends. The germline CDR1 and CDR2 sequences are MGHDK and SYGVNS. The CDR3 loop reads CAANSQSYGYTF. As DNA, the CDR3 is TGTGCCGCAAATTCACAGTCTTATGGCTACACCTTC.

This clonotype was observed at least ten times. V usage is TRBV5-1 and J usage is TRBJ1-2; unclear D gene. Germline assignment: CDR1 SGHRS and CDR2 YFSETQ. The CDR3 sequence is 13 residues long. V lost 0 bases, J lost 7 bases, and 10 bases lay in between. In nucleotides, the CDR3 is TGCGCCAGCAGCTTGGAGGTCCTGTCTGGCTACACCTTC. Translating gives CASSLEVLSGYTF. The entire variable domain, with the rest obtained from reference TRBV5-1 and TRBJ1-2, is as follows: KAGVTQTPRYLIKTRGQQVTLSCSPISGHRSVSWYQQTPGQGLQFLFEYFSETQRNKGNFPGRFSGRQFSNSRSEMNVSTLELGDSALYLCASSLEVLSGYTFGSGTRLTVV.

The rearrangement links TRBV20-1 to TRBJ2-7, with no clear D. Trimming shortened V by 0 bases and J by 4 bases, and 10 bases separated the two germline ends. Germline V gene lookup returns CDR1 DFQATT and CDR2 SNEGSKA (reference sequence). The CDR3 length is 13 residues. The CDR3 region is CSARDLRGYEQYV. The CDR3 nucleotides read TGCAGTGCTAGAGATCTCCGAGGATACGAGCAGTACGTC.

In its sample, this clonotype was seen many times. The chain links TRBV20-1 to TRBJ1-1; no reliable D call. V was shortened by 5 bases and J by 0 bases, with 13 bases between the two germline ends. CDR3 size: 14 residues. Germline V gene data show CDR1 as DFQATT and CDR2 as SNEGSKA (reference sequence). CDR3 protein: CSAGGDLLNTEAFF. The DNA of the CDR3 is TGCAGTGCTGGAGGTGACCTCCTGAACACTGAAGCTTTCTTT.

This clonotype showed up many times. The chain joins TRBV5-5 to TRBJ2-7; 11 bases align to TRBD2. Germline V gene data show CDR1 as SGHKS and CDR2 as YYEKEE (reference sequence). V lost 4 bases and J lost 6; bases outside the gene matches: 12. The length of the CDR3 is 16 residues. For the CDR3, the DNA is TGTGCCAGCAGCGAGGACACGGCGGGACTAGCGGCCGAGCAGTACTTC. Translation: CASSEDTAGLAAEQYF.

This clonotype was detected ten times or more. The chain carries TRBV11-3 and TRBJ1-1; 7 nucleotides line up with TRBD1. The germline V gene has CDR1 SGHNT and CDR2 YENEEA. V lost 6 bases and J lost 5; bases outside the gene matches: 3. The CDR3 is 12 residues long. The CDR3 bases are TGTGCCAGCAGTAAACAGGGGACTGAAGCTTTCTTT. This encodes CASSKQGTEAFF.

This clonotype was counted ten times or more. This chain links TRBV6-1 with TRBJ2-1, with 10 bases matching TRBD1. The CDR3 contains 15 residues. The J segment lost 3 bases and the V segment lost 10 bases, leaving 9 bases of the junction unmatched. Germline V CDR1 and CDR2: MNHNS, SASEGT. The CDR3 loop is CATRDRDRGYNEQFF. The CDR3 coding sequence is TGTGCCACAAGGGACCGGGACAGGGGCTACAATGAGCAGTTCTTC.

The gene calls are TRBV6-2 or TRBV6-3 and TRBJ2-1; 11 bases agree with TRBD2. This CDR3 spans 16 amino acids. Germline V gene sequence: CDR1 MNHEY, CDR2 SVGEGT. Unmatched junction bases numbered 14, after V lost 4 bases and J lost 12 bases. CDR3 DNA: TGTGCCAGCAGTTTACTGACTAGCGGGATGATCGCAGGGCAGTTCTTC. Its translation is CASSLLTSGMIAGQFF.

This clonotype was counted between two and nine times. The chain carries TRBV28 and TRBJ1-1, with 9 bases identical to TRBD1. CDR3 length equals 15 residues. Germline-derived CDR1 and CDR2 are MDHEN and SYDVKM. With V trimmed by 4 bases and J by 4 bases, 7 bases remained unmatched. The CDR3 protein is CASSSPGQGSTEAFF. CDR3 nucleotide sequence: TGTGCCAGCAGTTCTCCGGGACAGGGATCCACTGAAGCTTTCTTT.

The chain links TRBV29-1 to TRBJ2-3; TRBD1 aligns across 7 bases. Per the germline V gene, CDR1 is SQVTM and CDR2 is ANQGSEA. CDR3 length: 14 amino acids. J gave up 4 bases and V 8 bases, and 12 bases lay outside the gene matches. CDR3 DNA: TGCAGCATCGAACAGGGGACCCGCGCAGATACGCAGTATTTT. Translating gives CSIEQGTRADTQYF.

This clonotype turned up a few times. V usage is TRBV20-1 and J usage is TRBJ2-1; perhaps TRBD2 as D (5 bases). The CDR3 loop spans 16 amino acids. CDR1 and CDR2 from the germline V gene are DFQATT and SNEGSKA (reference sequence). The V and J ends lost 3 bases and 0 bases respectively, with 15 bases between them. The CDR3 sequence is CSASLYGIDSYNEQFF. CDR3 in DNA: TGCAGTGCTAGCTTGTACGGGATTGACTCCTACAATGAGCAGTTCTTC.

This clonotype was found a few times. The gene calls are TRBV6-1 and TRBJ2-1; 9 bases line up with TRBD2. V shed 5 bases and J 2 bases; nucleotides not matched to a gene: 10. The CDR3 contains 17 residues. Germline CDR1 MNHNS, CDR2 SASEGT. The CDR3 DNA sequence: TGTGCCAGCAGTTATTTGGGGGCGGGAGGGCCCTACAATGAGCAGTTCTTC. Its translation: CASSYLGAGGPYNEQFF.

This clonotype appeared many times. The J gene is TRBJ2-7, the V gene TRBV19; TRBD1 matches 7 bases. The length of the CDR3 is 15 residues. Germline CDR1 reads LNHDA; CDR2 reads SQIVND (reference sequence). Trimming removed 6 bases from V and 6 bases from J; junction bases left unmatched: 14. The CDR3 region has the DNA TGTGCCAGTAGGACCCCGACAGGGATGGGTCGCGAGCAGTACGTC. It encodes CASRTPTGMGREQYV.

About this clonotype itself: This may stem from a read error, because a much larger clone lies one nucleotide away. J is TRBJ2-1 and V is TRBV6-2 or TRBV6-3; D is perhaps TRBD1 or TRBD2 (6 bases each). The V end lost 4 bases, the J end lost 10 bases, and 14 bases lay between the germline ends. Germline V lookup: CDR1 MNHEY, CDR2 SVGEGT. CDR3 length: 13 residues. CDR3 in DNA: TGTGCCAGCAGTTTTGGGGGGCCCTACGAGCAGTTCTTC. Protein sequence: CASSFGGPYEQFF.

This clonotype was observed a handful of times. The rearrangement uses TRBV6-2 or TRBV6-3 and TRBJ2-5; D may be TRBD2 (6 bases). From germline, CDR1 is MNHEY and CDR2 SVGEGT. V was clipped by 6 bases and J by 3 bases, with 20 bases between them. The CDR3 sequence is 16 residues long. CDR3 DNA: TGTGCCAGCAGCTTGGGAACTAGCTTTGTGAAAGAGACCCAGTACTTC. It encodes CASSLGTSFVKETQYF.

This clonotype was seen more than once but under ten times. CDR3 protein: CASSIGGGPSTDTQYF. CDR3 nucleotide sequence: TGTGCCAGCAGCATCGGAGGGGGACCGAGCACAGATACGCAGTATTTT. The chain employs TRBV7-9 and TRBJ2-3, with D perhaps being TRBD1 or TRBD2 (6 bases each). Trimming shortened V by 5 bases and J by 0 bases, and 15 bases separated the two germline ends. The CDR3 has 16 residues. Germline loops: CDR1 SEHNR, CDR2 FQNEAQ (reference sequence).

This clonotype was counted between two and nine times. The rearrangement joins TRBV7-9 to TRBJ1-1; tentatively, D is TRBD1 (6 bases). V was clipped by 5 bases and J by 5 bases, with 15 bases between them. Per germline, CDR1 SEHNR and CDR2 FQNEAQ (reference sequence). This CDR3 comprises 14 residues. CDR3 loop: CASSGGGGETEAFF. The CDR3 region has the DNA TGTGCCAGCAGCGGGGGGGGCGGGGAGACTGAAGCTTTCTTT.